This TCR beta chain was retrieved from a study of T cells after yellow fever vaccination. Overall study context: Fractions containing few cells were prepared with SMART-Seq v4 Ultra Low Input. Study-wide results and caveats: Sorted repertoires could include abundant contaminating clonotypes from bulk cells. Among primary-vaccination clones, most reappeared after the booster, at 95% to 96% for CD4 and around 90% for CD8. A limited proportion of clonotypes was detected within both the CD4 and CD8 compartments.

Per the germline V gene, CDR1 is MNHEY and CDR2 is SVGAGI. The CDR3 is made up of 15 amino acids. V was shortened by 0 bases and J by 8 bases, with 13 bases between the two germline ends. One entry per CDR3 protein results from TCRdb running MiXCR on the 5' RACE reads. The sample yields 60,000 or so distinct CDR3 sequences, approximately 6.9% seen once. About this clonotype: The antigen remains undetermined.

Specimen: CD8+ T cells sorted from PBMCs, collected on the day of the first yellow fever vaccination. The V gene is TRBV6-5, the J gene TRBJ2-2; D not certain. This clonotype was obtained from a young man who received the YFV17D yellow fever vaccine. As DNA, the CDR3 is TGTGCCAGCAGTTACTCGACCGGGTCACCGGGGGAGCTGTTTTTT. This gives the protein CASSYSTGSPGELFF.